The source of this TCR beta chain is a study of cytomegalovirus exposure and HLA in healthy donors. Study-level background: Among over 300 genotyped donors, 65% to 90% fell in the Caucasian-associated ancestry cluster. Points from the study as a whole: Presence/absence analyses treated sequencing depth as roughly uniform across donors.

Germline CDR1 SGHTS, CDR2 YDEGEE. Deletions cut 0 bases from V and 2 bases from J, with 6 bases between. This CDR3 comprises 13 residues. PCR used 60 Vbeta primers and 13 Jbeta primers. Assay used: immunoSEQ multiplex PCR; TCRdb lists only in-frame clones, some missing. The sample lists over 150,000 clones, over 60% occurring once. Worth noting for this clone: Its antigen is undetermined.

The rearrangement joins TRBV5-8 to TRBJ2-7; D uncertain. The receptor's source is a woman in her thirties in good health and CMV-seronegative. Material: PBMCs. The CDR3 spells CASSLAAAYEQYF. The CDR3 bases are TGTGCCAGCAGCTTGGCGGCGGCCTACGAGCAGTACTTC.